This T cell receptor (beta chain) emerged from a study of T cells in Graves' hyperthyroidism and ophthalmopathy. Amplified regions were TCR beta CDR3 sequences from RNA transcripts. An initial round of RT-PCR targeting the TCR CDR3 relied on the HTBI primer set. TCRdb redid the calling of the multiplex PCR reads with MiXCR, one entry per CDR3 protein. Here the sample spans about half a million distinct CDR3 sequences, roughly 24% being singletons. The CDR3 has 15 amino acids. Looked up from germline, CDR1 is MDHEN and CDR2 is SYDVKM. The ends lost 5 bases at V and 0 bases at J; junction bases unmatched: 5.

The TCR comes from a woman under 40 with Graves' ophthalmopathy. The sequencing input was blood. The rearrangement uses TRBV28 and TRBJ1-1; 8 bases map to TRBD1. The CDR3 DNA reads as TGTGCCAGCAGTGCAGACAGGGGATTGAACACTGAAGCTTTCTTT. Its translation: CASSADRGLNTEAFF.